This T cell receptor beta chain was obtained from a study of OX40 agonist ivuxolimab in advanced cancers. Regarding the study as a whole: Partial responders dosed at 0.1-3.0 mg/kg displayed clonal expansion ranking among the lowest.

Only in-frame clones appear in the TCRdb table, and some are missing; sequencing was by immunoSEQ multiplex PCR. The sample holds about 67,000 clones, 88% seen once. This CDR3 contains 15 residues. CDR1 is SNHLY, CDR2 FYNNEI, per germline. Trimming cost V 6 bases and J 6 bases; bases outside gene matches: 7. As for this clone: The target antigen is unknown.

Blood sampling was done at baseline, cycle 4 day 1, and cycle 7 day 1. This TCR was recovered from an adult with an advanced solid tumor such as melanoma, head and neck, liver or kidney cancer. Sample: CD4+ or CD8+ T cells sorted from blood, taken in a trial of the OX40 agonist ivuxolimab. The chain is built from TRBV2 and TRBJ2-2; TRBD2 aligns across 10 bases. This chain's CDR3 is CASSKLAGIPGELFF. CDR3 bases: TGTGCCAGCAGCAAACTAGCGGGAATACCCGGGGAGCTGTTTTTT.